The T cell receptor (beta chain) under discussion was sequenced for a study of blood T cell repertoires in COVID-19. Study details: The United States, Italy and Spain were the sources of the acute and convalescent COVID-19 samples. PBMCs, B-cell-depleted T cells, or T cells were the source of the cDNA or gDNA that made up the material.

The CDR3 covers 12 residues. Looked up from germline, CDR1 is SGHNT and CDR2 is YYREEE (reference sequence). TCRdb's table, derived via immunoSEQ multiplex PCR, lists solely in-frame clones and lacks some. The sample shows some 400,000 clones, 85% to 90% of them seen only once. Participant-given clinical history determined each cohort assignment. Symptom resolution, clearance, or two negative PCRs marked donors in Cohort 3 as recovered. Only one count was recorded for this clone. One end of the junction does not line up with germline, which may come from a read error. This chain uses TRBV5-4 with TRBJ2-5; 7 bases agree with TRBD1. The sequenced material came from PBMCs or T cells enriched from blood (not recorded which). The sequence was obtained from a woman under 40 who had recovered from COVID-19. CDR3 residues: CASSLGGTDSDF. The CDR3 bases are TGTGCCAGCAGCTTGGGAGGGACAGATTCCGACTTC.